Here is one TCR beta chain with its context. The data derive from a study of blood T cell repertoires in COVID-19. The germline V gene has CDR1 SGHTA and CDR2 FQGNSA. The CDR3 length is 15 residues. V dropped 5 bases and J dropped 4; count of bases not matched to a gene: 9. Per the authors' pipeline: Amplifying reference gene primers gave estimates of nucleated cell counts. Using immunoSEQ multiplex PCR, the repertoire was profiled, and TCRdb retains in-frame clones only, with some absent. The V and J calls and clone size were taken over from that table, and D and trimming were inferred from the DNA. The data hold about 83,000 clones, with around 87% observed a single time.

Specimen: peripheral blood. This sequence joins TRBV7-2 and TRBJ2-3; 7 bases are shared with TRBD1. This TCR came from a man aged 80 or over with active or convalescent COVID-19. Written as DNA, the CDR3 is TGTGCCAGCAGCCCAAAGACAGGGCGGGCAGATACGCAGTATTTT. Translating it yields CASSPKTGRADTQYF.